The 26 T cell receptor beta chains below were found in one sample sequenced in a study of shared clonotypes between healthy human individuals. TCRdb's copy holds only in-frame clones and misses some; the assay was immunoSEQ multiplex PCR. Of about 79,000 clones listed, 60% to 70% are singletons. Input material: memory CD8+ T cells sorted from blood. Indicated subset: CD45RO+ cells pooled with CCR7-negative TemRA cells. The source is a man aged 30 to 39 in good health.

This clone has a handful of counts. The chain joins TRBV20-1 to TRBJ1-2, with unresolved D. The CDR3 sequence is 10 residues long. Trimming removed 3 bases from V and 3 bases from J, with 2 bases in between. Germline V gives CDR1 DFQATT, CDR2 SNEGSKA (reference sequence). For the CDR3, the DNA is TGCAGTGCTAGTGACTATGGCTACACCTTC. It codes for CSASDYGYTF.

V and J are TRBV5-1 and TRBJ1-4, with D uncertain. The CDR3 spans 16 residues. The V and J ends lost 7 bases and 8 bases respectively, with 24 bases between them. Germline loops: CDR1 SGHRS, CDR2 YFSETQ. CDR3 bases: TGCGCCAGCTCCGAGAATAGCGGAGTTACTGAGGAAAAACTGTTTTTT. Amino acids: CASSENSGVTEEKLFF.

CDR3 DNA: TGTGCCAGCAGCTTAGGACTAGCGGGAGGGTCCTACGAGCAGTACTTC. This gives the protein CASSLGLAGGSYEQYF. The V and J genes are TRBV11-2 and TRBJ2-7; 14 nucleotides match TRBD2. The CDR3 has 16 amino acids. Germline V CDR1 and CDR2: SGHAT, FQNNGV. V lost 1 base to trimming and J lost 1 base; unmatched junction nucleotides: 0.

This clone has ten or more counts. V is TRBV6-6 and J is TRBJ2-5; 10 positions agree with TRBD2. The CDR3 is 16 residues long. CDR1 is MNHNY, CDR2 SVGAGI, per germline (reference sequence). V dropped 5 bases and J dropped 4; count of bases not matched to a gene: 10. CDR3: CASSLPSGSLGETQYF. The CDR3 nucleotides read TGTGCCAGCAGTCTTCCTAGCGGGAGTCTTGGAGAGACCCAGTACTTC.

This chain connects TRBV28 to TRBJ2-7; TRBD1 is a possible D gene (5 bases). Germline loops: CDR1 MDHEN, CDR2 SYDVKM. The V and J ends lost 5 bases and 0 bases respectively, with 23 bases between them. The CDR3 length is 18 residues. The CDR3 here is CASSVQGVFPHLSYEQYF. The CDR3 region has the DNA TGTGCCAGCAGTGTACAAGGGGTTTTCCCCCATCTCTCCTACGAGCAGTACTTC. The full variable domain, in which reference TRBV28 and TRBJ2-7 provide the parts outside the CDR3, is DVKVTQSSRYLVKRTGEKVFLECVQDMDHENMFWYRQDPGLGLRLIYFSYDVKMKEKGDIPEGYSVSREKKERFSLILESASTNQTSMYLCASSVQGVFPHLSYEQYFGPGTRLTVT.

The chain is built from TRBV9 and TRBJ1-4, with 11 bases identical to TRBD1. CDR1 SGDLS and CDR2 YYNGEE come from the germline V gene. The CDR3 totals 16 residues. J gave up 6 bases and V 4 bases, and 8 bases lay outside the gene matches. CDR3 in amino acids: CASSTPGQGGDEKLFF. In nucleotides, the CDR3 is TGTGCCAGCAGCACACCGGGACAGGGGGGCGATGAAAAACTGTTTTTT.

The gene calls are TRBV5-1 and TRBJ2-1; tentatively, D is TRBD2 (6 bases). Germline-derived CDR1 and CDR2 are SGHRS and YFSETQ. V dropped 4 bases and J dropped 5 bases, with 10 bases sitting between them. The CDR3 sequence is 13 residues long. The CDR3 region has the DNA TGCGCCAGCAGCCTGTTAGCGGACAATGAGCAGTTCTTC. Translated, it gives CASSLLADNEQFF.

CDR3 in DNA: TGCGCCAGCAGCCCAGGGCTTCGGGATTCGAACACTGAAGCTTTCTTT. Residues: CASSPGLRDSNTEAFF. This sequence joins TRBV5-1 and TRBJ1-1, with D perhaps TRBD1 (5 bases). The V end lost 4 bases, the J end lost 1 base, and 17 bases lay between the germline ends. This CDR3 region has 16 residues. Germline CDR1 reads SGHRS; CDR2 reads YFSETQ.

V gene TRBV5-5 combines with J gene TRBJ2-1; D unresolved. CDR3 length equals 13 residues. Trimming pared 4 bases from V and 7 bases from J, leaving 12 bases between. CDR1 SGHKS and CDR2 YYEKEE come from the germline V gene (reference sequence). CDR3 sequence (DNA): TGTGCCAGCAGCGTAACGATGGGGAATGAGCAGTTCTTC. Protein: CASSVTMGNEQFF.

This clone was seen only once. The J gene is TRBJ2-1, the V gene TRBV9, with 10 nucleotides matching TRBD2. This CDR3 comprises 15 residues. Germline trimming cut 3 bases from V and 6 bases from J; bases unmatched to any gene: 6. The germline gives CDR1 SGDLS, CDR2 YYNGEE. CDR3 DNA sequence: TGTGCCAGCAGCGCGGTCGGGACTAGCGTCAATGAGCAGTTCTTC. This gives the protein CASSAVGTSVNEQFF.

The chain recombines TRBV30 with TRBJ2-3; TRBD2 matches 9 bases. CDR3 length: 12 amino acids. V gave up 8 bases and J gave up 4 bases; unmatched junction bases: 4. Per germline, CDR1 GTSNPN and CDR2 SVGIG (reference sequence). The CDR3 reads CAAGGHADTQYF. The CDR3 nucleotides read TGTGCCGCGGGAGGGCATGCAGATACGCAGTATTTT.

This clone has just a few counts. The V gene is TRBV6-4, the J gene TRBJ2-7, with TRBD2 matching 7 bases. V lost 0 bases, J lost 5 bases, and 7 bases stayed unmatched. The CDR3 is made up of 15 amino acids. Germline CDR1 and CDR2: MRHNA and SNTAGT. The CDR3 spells CASSDSGGSGDEQYF. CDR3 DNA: TGTGCCAGCAGTGACTCGGGCGGGAGTGGGGACGAGCAGTACTTC.

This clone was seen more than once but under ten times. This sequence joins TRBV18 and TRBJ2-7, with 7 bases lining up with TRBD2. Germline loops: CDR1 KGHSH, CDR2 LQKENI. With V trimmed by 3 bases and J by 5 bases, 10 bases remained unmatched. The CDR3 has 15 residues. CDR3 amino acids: CASSPEAGALDEQYF. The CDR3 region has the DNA TGTGCCAGCTCACCCGAGGCGGGAGCCTTGGACGAGCAGTACTTC.

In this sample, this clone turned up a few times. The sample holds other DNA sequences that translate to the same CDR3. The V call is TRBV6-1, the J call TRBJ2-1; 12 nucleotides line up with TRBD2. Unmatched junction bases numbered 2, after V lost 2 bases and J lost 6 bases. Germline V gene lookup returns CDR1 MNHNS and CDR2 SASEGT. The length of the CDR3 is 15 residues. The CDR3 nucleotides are TGTGCCAGCAGTGAACTAGCGGGAGGGCCCAATGAGCAGTTCTTC. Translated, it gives CASSELAGGPNEQFF.

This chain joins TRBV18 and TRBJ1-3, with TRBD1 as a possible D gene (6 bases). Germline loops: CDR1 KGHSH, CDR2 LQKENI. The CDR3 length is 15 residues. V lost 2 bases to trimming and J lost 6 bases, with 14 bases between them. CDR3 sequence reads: CASSPSRDNSNTIYF. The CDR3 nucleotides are TGTGCCAGCTCACCATCCCGGGACAACTCAAACACCATATATTTT. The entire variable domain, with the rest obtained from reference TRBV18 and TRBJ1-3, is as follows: NAGVMQNPRHLVRRRGQEARLRCSPMKGHSHVYWYRQLPEEGLKFMVYLQKENIIDESGMPKERFSAEFPKEGPSILRIQQVVRGDSAAYFCASSPSRDNSNTIYFGEGSWLTVV.

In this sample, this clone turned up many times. This CDR3 is CASSELGPDYEQYF. CDR3 in DNA: TGTGCCAGCAGCGAACTAGGACCAGACTACGAGCAGTACTTC. V is TRBV2 and J is TRBJ2-7, with D tentatively TRBD2 (5 bases). The CDR3 has 14 residues. CDR1 and CDR2 (germline): SNHLY, FYNNEI. The ends were cut back, 6 bases at V and 3 bases at J, with 15 bases in the middle.

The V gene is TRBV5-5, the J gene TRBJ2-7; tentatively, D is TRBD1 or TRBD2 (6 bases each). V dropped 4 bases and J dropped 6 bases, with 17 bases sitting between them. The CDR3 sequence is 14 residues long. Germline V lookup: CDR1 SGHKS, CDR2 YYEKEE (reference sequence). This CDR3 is CASSQDRGGPEQYF. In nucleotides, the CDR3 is TGTGCCAGCAGCCAAGATCGTGGGGGGCCCGAGCAGTACTTC.

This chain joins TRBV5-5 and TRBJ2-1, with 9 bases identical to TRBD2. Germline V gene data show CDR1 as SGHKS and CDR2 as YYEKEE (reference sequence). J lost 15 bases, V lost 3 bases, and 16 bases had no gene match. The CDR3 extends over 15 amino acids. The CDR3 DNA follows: TGTGCCAGCAGCTACGACCTGCTAGCGGGGACCTCAGGGTTCTTC. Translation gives CASSYDLLAGTSGFF.

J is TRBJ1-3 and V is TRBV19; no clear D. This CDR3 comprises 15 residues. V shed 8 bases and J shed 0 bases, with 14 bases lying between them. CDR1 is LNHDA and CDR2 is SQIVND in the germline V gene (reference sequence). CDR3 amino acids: CASDGGYFSGNTIYF. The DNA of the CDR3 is TGTGCCAGTGATGGAGGCTACTTCTCTGGAAACACCATATATTTT.

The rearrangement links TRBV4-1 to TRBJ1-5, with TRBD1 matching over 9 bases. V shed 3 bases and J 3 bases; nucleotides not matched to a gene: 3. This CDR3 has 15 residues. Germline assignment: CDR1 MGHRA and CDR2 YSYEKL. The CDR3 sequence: CASSQGQGPNQPQHF. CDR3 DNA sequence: TGCGCCAGCAGCCAGGGACAGGGCCCCAATCAGCCCCAGCATTTT.

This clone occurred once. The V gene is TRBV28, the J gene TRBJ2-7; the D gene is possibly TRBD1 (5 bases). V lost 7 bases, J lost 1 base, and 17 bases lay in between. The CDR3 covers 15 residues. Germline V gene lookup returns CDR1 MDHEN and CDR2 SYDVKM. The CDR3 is CASIINQGSSYEQYF. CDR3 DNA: TGTGCCAGCATTATCAACCAGGGATCTTCCTACGAGCAGTACTTC.

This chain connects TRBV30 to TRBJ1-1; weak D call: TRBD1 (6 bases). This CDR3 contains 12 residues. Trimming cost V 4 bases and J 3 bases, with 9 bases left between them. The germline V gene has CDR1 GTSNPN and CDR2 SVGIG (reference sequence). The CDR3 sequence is CAWNRVDTEAFF. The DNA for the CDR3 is TGTGCCTGGAACAGGGTCGACACTGAAGCTTTCTTT.

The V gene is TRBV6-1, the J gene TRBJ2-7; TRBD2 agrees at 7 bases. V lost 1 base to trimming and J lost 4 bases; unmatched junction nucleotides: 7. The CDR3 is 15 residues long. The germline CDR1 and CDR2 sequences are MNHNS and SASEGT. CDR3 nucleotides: TGTGCCAGCAGTGAAGGGGTTAGCGGGCCTTACGAGCAGTACTTC. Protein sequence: CASSEGVSGPYEQYF.

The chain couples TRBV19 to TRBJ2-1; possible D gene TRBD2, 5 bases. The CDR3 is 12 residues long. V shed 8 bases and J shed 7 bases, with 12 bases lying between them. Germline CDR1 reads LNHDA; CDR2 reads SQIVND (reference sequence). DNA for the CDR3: TGTGCCAGTGCCTCCGGCGGGAATGAGCAGTTCTTC. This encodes CASASGGNEQFF.

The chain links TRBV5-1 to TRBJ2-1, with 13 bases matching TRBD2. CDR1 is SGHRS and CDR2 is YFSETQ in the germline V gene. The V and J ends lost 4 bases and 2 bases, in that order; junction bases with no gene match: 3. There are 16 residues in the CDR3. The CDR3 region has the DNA TGCGCCAGCAGCCCGGGGACTAGCGGGGCCTACAATGAGCAGTTCTTC. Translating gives CASSPGTSGAYNEQFF.

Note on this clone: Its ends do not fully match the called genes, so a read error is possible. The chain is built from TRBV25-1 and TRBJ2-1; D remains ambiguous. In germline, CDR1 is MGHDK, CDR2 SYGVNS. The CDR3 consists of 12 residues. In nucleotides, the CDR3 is TGTGCCAGCAGTGAATCCTACAGTATAAGAATCTTC. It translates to CASSESYSIRIF.